Below, 32 T cell receptor beta chains from the same sample are listed, as sequenced in a study of cytomegalovirus exposure and HLA in healthy donors. 60 Vbeta and 13 Jbeta primers were used in PCR. Some clones are missing from TCRdb's copy, which holds only in-frame ones; the method was immunoSEQ multiplex PCR. The repertoire includes 110,000 to 150,000 clones, about four fifths of them detected once, and 2% to 3% sits in the top ten. The sample was PBMCs. All receptors derive from a woman aged 18-29 years in good health and CMV-seropositive.

The CDR3: CASSYSTGELFF. The DNA for the CDR3 is TGTGCCAGCAGCTATTCCACCGGGGAGCTGTTTTTT. The rearrangement links TRBV28 to TRBJ2-2, with D unresolved. Germline CDR1 MDHEN, CDR2 SYDVKM. The V gene lost 6 bases and the J gene lost 4 bases, with 6 bases spanning the gap. The CDR3 is 12 residues long.

The V call is TRBV6-1, the J call TRBJ1-5; the D is unclear. Germline loops: CDR1 MNHNS, CDR2 SASEGT. This CDR3 contains 13 residues. Trimming stripped 8 bases from V and 7 bases from J, with 15 bases between. The CDR3 here is CASSQYTGQPQHF. CDR3 in DNA: TGTGCCAGCTCACAATACACGGGGCAGCCCCAGCATTTT.

The V gene is TRBV10-3, the J gene TRBJ1-3; 7 bases are a match to TRBD1. This CDR3 has 15 amino acids. Germline values: CDR1 ENHRY, CDR2 SYGVKD. V shed 3 bases and J 4 bases; nucleotides not matched to a gene: 6. The CDR3 bases are TGTGCCATCAGTGAAAGGGACAGCCCAGGAAACACCATATATTTT. Translation gives CAISERDSPGNTIYF.

The V gene is TRBV5-1, the J gene TRBJ2-1; D call uncertain. Deletions cut 0 bases from V and 7 bases from J, with 5 bases between. The CDR3 is 12 residues long. The germline V gene encodes CDR1 SGHRS and CDR2 YFSETQ. The CDR3, as DNA: TGCGCCAGCAGCTTGGCAGATAATGAGCAGTTCTTC. Protein sequence: CASSLADNEQFF.

The chain recombines TRBV5-4 with TRBJ2-7; the D is unclear. V lost 4 bases and J lost 6, with 11 bases in between. The CDR3 loop spans 12 amino acids. Germline V CDR1 and CDR2: SGHNT, YYREEE (reference sequence). The CDR3 DNA sequence: TGTGCCAGCAGCACCACCGCAGGCGAGCAGTACTTC. Its protein is CASSTTAGEQYF.

The rearrangement joins TRBV2 to TRBJ2-3; D remains ambiguous. Germline V CDR1 and CDR2: SNHLY, FYNNEI. The CDR3 extends over 10 amino acids. V shed 6 bases and J shed 6 bases, with 4 bases lying between them. The CDR3 reads CASRADTQYF. CDR3 in DNA: TGTGCCAGCAGAGCGGATACGCAGTATTTT.

The chain carries TRBV5-1 and TRBJ1-1, with D possibly being TRBD1 (5 bases). The germline V gene has CDR1 SGHRS and CDR2 YFSETQ. Trimming removed 4 bases from V and 4 bases from J, with 11 bases in between. The CDR3 runs 13 residues. The CDR3 sequence is CASSGEGITEAFF. The CDR3 nucleotides read TGCGCCAGCAGCGGGGAGGGGATCACTGAAGCTTTCTTT.

On this clone itself: This is likely a read error, given that the CDR3 carries no conserved phenylalanine or tryptophan at its end. This chain uses TRBV7-2 with TRBJ1-2; TRBD1 matches at 7 bases. The V segment lost 1 base and the J segment 8 bases; nucleotides outside the gene matches: 10. CDR1 and CDR2 from the germline V gene are SGHTA and FQGNSA. This CDR3 spans 15 amino acids. CDR3 bases: TGTGCCAGCAGCTTAGAGGGGGCGTCCTATCGGGGCTACACCCTC. Translation: CASSLEGASYRGYTL.

A single count supports this clone. The CDR3 sequence: CASSLVAGGTQQETQYF. The CDR3 bases are TGTGCCAGCAGCTTAGTAGCGGGGGGGACCCAACAAGAGACCCAGTACTTC. The chain employs TRBV7-9 and TRBJ2-5; 11 positions agree with TRBD2. Looked up from germline, CDR1 is SEHNR and CDR2 is FQNEAQ (reference sequence). The CDR3 is made up of 17 amino acids. V shed 1 base, J shed 2 bases, and the junction held 6 bases outside the gene matches. Full variable domain (rest looked up from reference TRBV7-9 and TRBJ2-5): DTGVSQNPRHKITKRGQNVTFRCDPISEHNRLYWYRQTLGQGPEFLTYFQNEAQLEKSRLLSDRFSAERPKGSFSTLEIQRTEQGDSAMYLCASSLVAGGTQQETQYFGPGTRLLVL.

The chain combines TRBV4-1 with TRBJ2-1; TRBD2 aligns across 9 bases. Germline V gene data show CDR1 as MGHRA and CDR2 as YSYEKL. Germline trimming cut 3 bases from V and 5 bases from J; bases unmatched to any gene: 11. This CDR3 comprises 17 residues. The DNA for the CDR3 is TGCGCCAGCAGCCACTCTCCGGGGACTAGCAACCACAATGAGCAGTTCTTC. It is translated as CASSHSPGTSNHNEQFF.

This clone came up once. The chain uses TRBV28 and TRBJ1-4; 7 positions agree with TRBD1. V was pared by 3 bases and J by 1 base, with 2 bases of the junction left unmatched. The CDR3 loop spans 15 amino acids. Germline CDR1 is MDHEN and CDR2 is SYDVKM. The CDR3 nucleotides are TGTGCCAGCAGTTTGTCAGGGGGAACTAATGAAAAACTGTTTTTT. Residues: CASSLSGGTNEKLFF.

V usage is TRBV5-8 and J usage is TRBJ1-4; D remains ambiguous. The V and J ends lost 1 base and 0 bases respectively, with 4 bases between them. CDR1 is SGHTS, CDR2 YDEGEE, per germline. There are 14 residues in the CDR3. The CDR3 protein is CASSLSSTNEKLFF. The CDR3 nucleotides read TGTGCCAGCAGCTTGTCCTCAACTAATGAAAAACTGTTTTTT.

The rearrangement links TRBV5-1 to TRBJ2-7, with D perhaps matching TRBD1 (5 bases). Trimming shortened V by 0 bases and J by 2 bases, and 9 bases separated the two germline ends. CDR3 length equals 14 residues. Germline values: CDR1 SGHRS, CDR2 YFSETQ. CDR3: CASSLGRATYEQYF. In DNA, the CDR3 is TGCGCCAGCAGCTTGGGCAGGGCTACCTACGAGCAGTACTTC.

This rearrangement joins TRBV15 to TRBJ2-1; tentatively, D is TRBD2 (5 bases). The CDR3 length is 13 residues. The ends were cut back, 0 bases at V and 12 bases at J, with 12 bases in the middle. Germline CDR1 reads LNHNV; CDR2 reads YYDKDF (reference sequence). Here the CDR3 reads CATSRDKADGQFF. The DNA for the CDR3 is TGTGCCACCAGCAGAGATAAAGCGGACGGGCAGTTCTTC.

This chain connects TRBV11-2 to TRBJ2-4, with D possibly TRBD1 on 6 matching bases. CDR3 length: 19 residues. Germline V gene data show CDR1 as SGHAT and CDR2 as FQNNGV. V lost 4 bases to trimming and J lost 0 bases, with 22 bases between them. The CDR3 spells CASSSPTGATSLAKNIQYF. CDR3 nucleotides: TGTGCCAGCAGCTCCCCGACAGGCGCGACAAGTCTAGCCAAAAACATTCAGTACTTC. Complete variable domain (other parts from reference TRBV11-2 and TRBJ2-4): EAGVAQSPRYKIIEKRQSVAFWCNPISGHATLYWYQQILGQGPKLLIQFQNNGVVDDSQLPKDRFSAERLKGVDSTLKIQPAKLEDSAVYLCASSSPTGATSLAKNIQYFGAGTRLSVL.

The rearrangement uses TRBV7-6 and TRBJ1-1; tentatively, D is TRBD1 (5 bases). This CDR3 is 14 amino acids long. Trimming took 3 bases from V and 0 from J, leaving 8 bases between them. Germline V gene data show CDR1 as SGHVS and CDR2 as FNYEAQ. Here the CDR3 DNA reads TGTGCCAGCAGCTTGGGGGGATTGAACACTGAAGCTTTCTTT. Its translation: CASSLGGLNTEAFF.

J is TRBJ1-2 and V is TRBV4-1; 8 nucleotides line up with TRBD1. Germline CDR1 is MGHRA and CDR2 is YSYEKL. This CDR3 is 15 amino acids long. V lost 3 bases to trimming and J lost 1 base; unmatched junction nucleotides: 4. CDR3 amino acids: CASSHLDRDNYGYTF. CDR3 DNA sequence: TGCGCCAGCAGCCATCTGGACAGGGATAACTATGGCTACACCTTC.

The chain joins TRBV18 to TRBJ1-5, with D maybe TRBD1 (5 bases). The CDR3 totals 15 residues. Germline CDR1 reads KGHSH; CDR2 reads LQKENI. Trimming shortened V by 3 bases and J by 2 bases, and 11 bases separated the two germline ends. CDR3 region: CASSPEGGGNQPQHF. CDR3 bases: TGTGCCAGCTCACCTGAGGGAGGGGGCAATCAGCCCCAGCATTTT.

The V call is TRBV7-9, the J call TRBJ2-2; 8 nucleotides agree with TRBD1. Trimming cost V 6 bases and J 5 bases; bases outside gene matches: 8. The CDR3 runs to 15 residues. Germline V gene sequence: CDR1 SEHNR, CDR2 FQNEAQ (reference sequence). CDR3 sequence reads: CASSPVRGLTGELFF. In DNA, the CDR3 is TGTGCCAGCAGTCCAGTCAGGGGGCTTACCGGGGAGCTGTTTTTT.

J is TRBJ2-6 and V is TRBV19; no clear D gene. The CDR3 has 16 amino acids. With 1 base removed from V and 3 bases from J, the gap between germline ends came to 10 bases. Germline loops: CDR1 LNHDA, CDR2 SQIVND (reference sequence). CDR3 sequence reads: CASSIARGFGANVLTF. The CDR3 region has the DNA TGTGCCAGTAGTATAGCTCGAGGCTTTGGGGCCAACGTCCTGACTTTC. Filled out from reference TRBV19 and TRBJ2-6, the complete variable domain reads DGGITQSPKYLFRKEGQNVTLSCEQNLNHDAMYWYRQDPGQGLRLIYYSQIVNDFQKGDIAEGYSVSREKKESFPLTVTSAQKNPTAFYLCASSIARGFGANVLTFGAGSRLTVL.

The V call is TRBV11-2, the J call TRBJ1-3; D may be TRBD1 (6 bases). The germline V gene encodes CDR1 SGHAT and CDR2 FQNNGV. V was cut by 2 bases and J by 3 bases, with 8 bases left in between. The CDR3 is made up of 14 amino acids. This CDR3 is CASSLYRVGNTIYF. CDR3 DNA: TGTGCCAGCAGCTTATACAGGGTTGGAAACACCATATATTTT.

This sequence joins TRBV9 and TRBJ1-2, with TRBD1 matching over 7 bases. This CDR3 contains 18 residues. V shed 4 bases, J shed 2 bases, and the junction held 17 bases outside the gene matches. Looked up from germline, CDR1 is SGDLS and CDR2 is YYNGEE. DNA of the CDR3: TGTGCCAGCAGCCCGCCTACCGGGACAGAGAAAGGGAACTATGGCTACACCTTC. Translation: CASSPPTGTEKGNYGYTF.

V usage is TRBV18 and J usage is TRBJ1-4; a weak D match, TRBD1 (5 bases). Germline V gene sequence: CDR1 KGHSH, CDR2 LQKENI. The V end lost 4 bases, the J end lost 7 bases, and 10 bases lay between the germline ends. The CDR3 covers 13 residues. The CDR3 spells CASSLTQGEKLFF. The CDR3 DNA is TGTGCCAGCTCACTTACCCAGGGTGAAAAACTGTTTTTT.

The chain links TRBV18 to TRBJ1-1; D is unresolved. The CDR3 has 15 residues. The germline CDR1 and CDR2 sequences are KGHSH and LQKENI. V lost 4 bases to trimming and J lost 1 base, with 13 bases between them. The CDR3 DNA follows: TGTGCCAGCTCACTCACACCCAGACAGAACACTGAAGCTTTCTTT. Protein sequence: CASSLTPRQNTEAFF.

This clone came up a few times. The genes are TRBV4-3 and TRBJ1-2; weak D call: TRBD1 (6 bases). V was pared by 1 base and J by 3 bases, with 9 bases between. In germline, CDR1 is LGHNA, CDR2 YSLEER. This CDR3 region has 14 residues. CDR3 in amino acids: CASSQAGADYGYTF. The CDR3 DNA sequence: TGCGCCAGCAGCCAAGCAGGGGCAGACTATGGCTACACCTTC.

The chain links TRBV5-4 to TRBJ2-5; 14 bases agree with TRBD2. Looked up from germline, CDR1 is SGHNT and CDR2 is YYREEE (reference sequence). The V gene end was trimmed by 4 bases and the J gene end by 4 bases; junction bases not matched to a gene: 3. The CDR3 sequence is 15 residues long. The CDR3 DNA reads TGTGCCAGCAGCAAAGGACTAGCGGGGGGAGAGACCCAGTACTTC. Translation gives CASSKGLAGGETQYF.

J is TRBJ2-1 and V is TRBV11-2; 9 bases match TRBD2. The CDR3 contains 17 residues. CDR1 is SGHAT, CDR2 FQNNGV, per germline. J gave up 7 bases and V 5 bases, and 15 bases lay outside the gene matches. DNA for the CDR3: TGTGCCAGCAGCCGCGAATTTTATAGCGGGGGTAATAATGAGCAGTTCTTC. Translated, it gives CASSREFYSGGNNEQFF.

This chain connects TRBV9 to TRBJ2-2, with D unclear. The CDR3 has 15 amino acids. Trimming took 1 base from V and 1 from J, leaving 8 bases between them. Germline-derived CDR1 and CDR2 are SGDLS and YYNGEE. CDR3 nucleotides: TGTGCCAGCAGCGTACTGGCGGTGAACACCGGGGAGCTGTTTTTT. Protein sequence: CASSVLAVNTGELFF.

This rearrangement joins TRBV6-1 to TRBJ1-4; TRBD1 matches at 9 bases. CDR3 size: 15 residues. V lost 0 bases and J lost 8; bases outside the gene matches: 4. Germline V CDR1 and CDR2: MNHNS, SASEGT. The CDR3 protein is CASSEARGQGEKLFF. The CDR3 DNA follows: TGTGCCAGCAGTGAAGCTAGGGGACAGGGCGAAAAACTGTTTTTT.

The chain is built from TRBV7-6 and TRBJ1-3; no clear D gene. The CDR3 loop spans 15 amino acids. In germline, CDR1 is SGHVS, CDR2 FNYEAQ. V gave up 1 base and J gave up 5 bases, with 12 bases separating them. In DNA form, the CDR3 reads TGTGCCAGCAGCTTAGAGCTTTTACCTAGAAACACCATATATTTT. Its protein is CASSLELLPRNTIYF.

The gene calls are TRBV9 and TRBJ1-1; perhaps TRBD1 as D (6 bases). Looked up from germline, CDR1 is SGDLS and CDR2 is YYNGEE. This CDR3 has 15 residues. The V end was cut by 1 base, the J end by 4 bases, with 14 bases between. CDR3 coding DNA: TGTGCCAGCAGCGTAAGTTCCGGACAGTCCACTGAAGCTTTCTTT. This translates into CASSVSSGQSTEAFF.

The V gene is TRBV9, the J gene TRBJ2-7; 7 positions agree with TRBD1. V gave up 4 bases and J gave up 3 bases; unmatched junction bases: 10. CDR1 and CDR2 from the germline V gene are SGDLS and YYNGEE. The CDR3 is 15 residues long. DNA of the CDR3: TGTGCCAGCAGCTCAGGGGGAACAGGGAACTACGAGCAGTACTTC. As protein: CASSSGGTGNYEQYF.